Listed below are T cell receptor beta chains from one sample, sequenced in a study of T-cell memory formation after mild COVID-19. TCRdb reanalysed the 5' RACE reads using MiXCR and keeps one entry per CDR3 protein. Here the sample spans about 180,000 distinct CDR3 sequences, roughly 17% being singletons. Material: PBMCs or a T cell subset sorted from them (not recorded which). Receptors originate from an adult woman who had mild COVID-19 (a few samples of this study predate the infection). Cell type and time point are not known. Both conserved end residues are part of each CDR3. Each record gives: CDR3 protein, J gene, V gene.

CASSLLVRRELFF,TRBJ2-2,TRBV5-1
CASSFRDLSRGTQYF,TRBJ2-5,TRBV7-9
CASSTGLADYNEQFF,TRBJ2-1,TRBV7-8
CAIQRSKRKANTGELFF,TRBJ2-2,TRBV15
CASSTDREGADTQYF,TRBJ2-3,TRBV7-8
CASSPGLAGGGTQYF,TRBJ2-5,TRBV7-2
CASRLDRPYNEQFF,TRBJ2-1,TRBV5-1
CASNLISGANVLTF,TRBJ2-6,TRBV6-5
CASSAGTGDNEQFF,TRBJ2-1,TRBV6-6
CASSRPTISGPYNEQFF,TRBJ2-1,TRBV12-3/TRBV12-4
CASSFFEGRNEQFF,TRBJ2-1,TRBV12-3/TRBV12-4
CASSLGVGTEAFF,TRBJ1-1,TRBV7-3
CSASVWRGAQETQYF,TRBJ2-5,TRBV20-1
CASSPLPNEQFF,TRBJ2-1,TRBV12-3/TRBV12-4
CASSVVGGELFF,TRBJ2-2,TRBV9
CASSLRLGGEQYF,TRBJ2-7,TRBV6-5
CASGETGNTGELFF,TRBJ2-2,TRBV12-3/TRBV12-4
CASSETGSRLHRGYEQYF,TRBJ2-7,TRBV6-5
CASSSAGTGSNQPQHF,TRBJ1-5,TRBV5-6
CASSARTRSYNEQFF,TRBJ2-1,TRBV12-3/TRBV12-4
CAWATAGGPGIQYF,TRBJ2-4,TRBV30
CSGTSGRRADTQYF,TRBJ2-3,TRBV29-1
CASSLSGQGNSPLHF,TRBJ1-6,TRBV27
CSAPGLAGAGVQETQYF,TRBJ2-5,TRBV20-1
CASSQIPGQGNEQFF,TRBJ2-1,TRBV5-1
CSAGQGRQPQHF,TRBJ1-5,TRBV29-1
CASSGLGTAGLNTEAFF,TRBJ1-1,TRBV7-9
CSARDGRVFAF,TRBJ1-2,TRBV20-1
CASSLARTAYQPQHF,TRBJ1-5,TRBV7-8
CSARGPLAEAFF,TRBJ1-1,TRBV20-1
CSAITGGSTEAFF,TRBJ1-1,TRBV20-1
CASSPRGDGAYNEQFF,TRBJ2-1,TRBV9
CASSRTRSSTDTQYF,TRBJ2-3,TRBV4-2
CASSLVQGPNTEAFF,TRBJ1-1,TRBV12-3/TRBV12-4
CASSGQSHSGANVLTF,TRBJ2-6,TRBV6-1
CSARDRAGGKNEQFF,TRBJ2-1,TRBV20-1
CASSQTGQENF,TRBJ2-7,TRBV11-3
CASSYLLAASSYNEQFF,TRBJ2-1,TRBV6-2/TRBV6-3
CASNSMNTEAFF,TRBJ1-1,TRBV7-9
CATSDPTSGAITQYF,TRBJ2-3,TRBV24-1
CASSLQGSPSYEQYF,TRBJ2-7,TRBV5-1
CASSLTGFEAFF,TRBJ1-1,TRBV5-5